A selection of T cell receptor beta chains follows, all from one sample in a study of cytomegalovirus exposure and HLA in healthy donors. Generated by immunoSEQ multiplex PCR, the TCRdb table keeps only in-frame clones and is missing some. Of some 130,000 clones listed, roughly four fifths are singletons. The sequencing input was PBMCs. The receptors were gathered from a girl aged 2 to 9 in good health and CMV-seronegative. CDR3s include the opening cysteine and the closing phenylalanine or tryptophan. Each record gives: V gene, D gene, J gene, clone size, CDR3 protein, CDR3 DNA. D genes are given only for firm matches. Not every row has a clone size; where given, it reads once, few, many or a size class.

TRBV6-5,NA,TRBJ1-4,few,CASSTLGGVDEKLFF,TGTGCCAGCAGTACCCTCGGAGGGGTGGATGAAAAACTGTTTTTT
TRBV16,TRBD1,TRBJ2-7,once,CASSQGQGSNEQYF,TGTGCCAGCAGCCAAGGACAGGGGTCCAACGAGCAGTACTTC
TRBV6-4,TRBD1,TRBJ2-7,NA,CASSDSDRGEQYF,TGTGCCAGCAGTGACTCGGACAGGGGCGAGCAGTACTTC
TRBV10-3,NA,TRBJ1-1,once,CAISEPLSQREAFF,TGTGCCATCAGTGAGCCCCTCTCCCAGAGGGAAGCTTTCTTT
TRBV5-1,NA,TRBJ2-1,NA,CASSRGDNEQFF,TGCGCCAGCAGCCGCGGGGACAATGAGCAGTTCTTC
TRBV5-1,TRBD1,TRBJ1-4,NA,CASSREQGPGEKLFF,TGCGCCAGCAGCCGCGAACAGGGGCCAGGGGAAAAACTGTTTTTT
TRBV7-3,NA,TRBJ1-6,NA,CASSLDSYNSPLHF,TGTGCCAGCAGCTTAGACAGTTATAATTCCCCCCTCCACTTT
TRBV13,NA,TRBJ2-5,NA,CASSRPENWETQYF,TGTGCCAGCAGCCGGCCGGAGAATTGGGAGACCCAGTACTTC
TRBV28,TRBD1,TRBJ1-2,NA,CASRTGELNGYTF,TGTGCCAGCAGGACAGGGGAGTTAAATGGCTACACCTTC
TRBV5-1,TRBD2,TRBJ2-1,once,CASSLLITSDEQFF,TGCGCCAGCAGCTTGTTGATAACTAGCGATGAGCAGTTCTTC
TRBV9,NA,TRBJ1-4,NA,CASSVSGDEKLFF,TGTGCCAGCAGCGTCTCGGGGGATGAAAAACTGTTTTTT
TRBV7-6,NA,TRBJ2-3,NA,CASSPGTGVWDTQYF,TGTGCCAGCAGCCCCGGAACGGGAGTGTGGGATACGCAGTATTTT
TRBV30,NA,TRBJ2-3,NA,CAWSVGGDTQYF,TGTGCCTGGAGTGTAGGGGGAGATACGCAGTATTTT
TRBV19,NA,TRBJ1-5,NA,CASSRGHHRGLNQPQHF,TGTGCCAGTAGTAGGGGACATCACCGAGGTCTGAATCAGCCCCAGCATTTT
TRBV6-5,TRBD2,TRBJ2-1,NA,CASSRKREYNEQFF,TGTGCCAGCAGTCGGAAGCGGGAGTACAATGAGCAGTTCTTC
TRBV28,TRBD1,TRBJ1-3,NA,CATRGLGNTIYF,TGTGCCACTAGGGGGCTGGGAAACACCATATATTTT
TRBV14,NA,TRBJ1-5,NA,CASSQFHRVLSQPQHF,TGTGCCAGCAGCCAATTTCACAGGGTTTTAAGTCAGCCCCAGCATTTT
TRBV27,NA,TRBJ1-1,NA,CASSLQGRSTEAFF,TGTGCCAGCAGTTTACAGGGGCGGAGCACTGAAGCTTTCTTT
TRBV5-1,TRBD1,TRBJ1-2,NA,CASSQNWGQMNYGYTF,TGCGCCAGCAGCCAAAACTGGGGACAGATGAACTATGGCTACACCTTC
TRBV4-1,TRBD2,TRBJ2-3,NA,CASSHFLAGAPPDTQYF,TGCGCCAGCAGCCATTTTCTCGCGGGAGCTCCCCCGGATACGCAGTATTTT
TRBV7-8,TRBD1,TRBJ2-7,NA,CASSLDGQATYEQYF,TGTGCCAGCAGCTTAGACGGACAGGCCACCTACGAGCAGTACTTC
TRBV5-1,NA,TRBJ2-1,NA,CASSFEGRPYNEQFF,TGCGCCAGCAGCTTTGAGGGTCGCCCCTACAATGAGCAGTTCTTC
TRBV15,NA,TRBJ1-4,NA,CATSRSSLRVEKLFF,TGTGCCACCAGCAGGTCGAGCCTCAGGGTTGAAAAACTGTTTTTT
TRBV9,NA,TRBJ2-5,NA,CASNPSAGKRETQYF,TGTGCCAGCAACCCCAGCGCGGGGAAGAGAGAGACCCAGTACTTC
TRBV27,NA,TRBJ2-2,once,CASSLEAGHNTGELFF,TGTGCCAGCAGTTTAGAAGCAGGGCACAACACCGGGGAGCTGTTTTTT
TRBV5-1,TRBD1,TRBJ1-5,NA,CANPDRVNQPQHF,TGCGCCAACCCAGACAGGGTTAATCAGCCCCAGCATTTT
TRBV6-5,NA,TRBJ2-3,few,CASIYTSTDTQYF,TGTGCCAGCATATATACTAGCACAGATACGCAGTATTTT
TRBV6-6,NA,TRBJ2-7,NA,CASSYTGRTYEQYF,TGTGCCAGCAGTTACACAGGGAGAACCTACGAGCAGTACTTC
TRBV19,TRBD1,TRBJ2-2,NA,CASKKGQGAGELFF,TGTGCCAGCAAAAAGGGACAGGGGGCCGGGGAGCTGTTTTTT
TRBV5-1,NA,TRBJ1-3,few,CASSPGLQGNTIYF,TGCGCCAGCAGCCCCGGACTACAGGGAAACACCATATATTTT
TRBV7-9,TRBD1,TRBJ2-2,NA,CASSADRGRTGELFF,TGTGCCAGCAGCGCCGACAGGGGGCGCACCGGGGAGCTGTTTTTT
TRBV6-5,TRBD1,TRBJ1-2,once,CASSSPRDREGGYTF,TGTGCCAGCAGTTCTCCCCGGGACAGGGAGGGCGGCTACACCTTC
TRBV25-1,TRBD2,TRBJ2-3,NA,CASSGRLAVHTDTQYF,TGTGCCAGCAGTGGCCGACTAGCGGTCCACACAGATACGCAGTATTTT
TRBV29-1,TRBD2,TRBJ2-1,NA,CSVEASGIHNEQFF,TGCAGCGTTGAGGCTAGCGGGATACACAATGAGCAGTTCTTC
TRBV11-1,NA,TRBJ1-5,NA,CASSLAPDNRHQPQHF,TGTGCCAGCAGCTTAGCGCCTGACAACCGCCATCAGCCCCAGCATTTT
TRBV7-9,TRBD2,TRBJ2-1,once,CASSLYSGLVIYEQFF,TGTGCCAGCAGCTTATATTCGGGACTAGTGATCTATGAGCAGTTCTTC
TRBV6-5,NA,TRBJ2-7,NA,CASSKKPSPHEQYF,TGTGCCAGCAGCAAAAAACCTAGTCCCCACGAGCAGTACTTC